This paragraph reports one T cell receptor (beta chain). This clone was observed once. Its antigen remains undetermined. Per-base quality was not reported, and no clone a single base away is much larger than it. The CDR3 covers 15 residues, taking in both the cysteine and the phenylalanine. The retained sequence is limited to the CDR3, 45 bases, with the frame set at the first base. V loses 5 bases of germline sequence and J loses 7 bases, and the interval between the two ends is 17 bases. Looking up the germline V gene yields CDR1 MDHEN and CDR2 SYDVKM. The donors were healthy, HIV-negative adults with no recently reported acute infections or vaccinations. Only Caucasian adults living in Nashville, Tennessee, USA were represented among the donors. CD4+ T cells were enriched by magnetic negative selection; naive cells were then positively selected on CD45RA, and the negative fraction formed the memory subset. Blood was collected by leukapheresis, and PBMCs were isolated by Ficoll-Histopaque density gradient centrifugation and then cryopreserved in liquid nitrogen vapor phase. Analytical flow cytometry was used to check the purity and quantity of every magnetically sorted T cell population. Each sorted fraction had its genomic DNA isolated and then quantified by UV absorbance on a Nanodrop 2000c.

This record belongs to a study of shared clonotypes between healthy human individuals (dated by TCRdb to about 2020). Regarding the study in general: The cohort comprised two women and three men aged 18 to 49 years. For each donor, CD4 naive and CD4 memory were each given three plates, CD8 naive was given two plates, and CD8 memory was given one plate. The study deeply sequenced blood TCR repertoires of five healthy adults to estimate repertoire size and the extent of clonotype sharing between individuals. To increase sequencing depth and limit assay-specific biases, different laboratories used diverse techniques to prepare libraries and sequence TCR repertoires. Leukapheresis yielded between about 0.85 and 10 billion PBMCs per donor.

Using the deep immunoSEQ assay, TCR CDR3 regions were amplified from genomic DNA by multiplex PCR. Extracted genomic DNA from each cell subset was distributed evenly across all wells of several immunoSEQ 96-well plates, and each plate was treated as a replicate. For sorted subsets, 150 to 250 ng of genomic DNA, equivalent to about 30,000 T cell genomes, went into each replicate PCR. Purified libraries were measured with a Qubit 3.0 fluorometer, size-checked on a Bioanalyzer 2100, and measured again with the KAPA Library Quantification kit. A separate single-read 150-cycle Illumina NextSeq 550 flow cell was used to sequence each immunoSEQ 96-well plate. Processing in the source paper ran as follows. Because only junctional sequences without quality scores were contained in the immunoSEQ output, filtering matching that applied to full-length reads could not be performed. To assign V/J genes and CDR3, sequences were annotated against IMGT germline references using PyIR, a Python wrapper for IgBLAST v1.9. Reads were removed for weak V/J assignments (E-value above 1e-6), missing CDR3, stop codons, out-of-frame junctions, or ambiguous translated residues. A V3J clonotype was defined by an identical inferred V gene, J gene, and CDR3 amino acid sequence. The percentage overlap between two repertoires was calculated by dividing the number of shared unique clonotypes by the size of the smaller repertoire. Repertoire richness was assessed with RTK rarefaction, the Chao1 estimator, and Recon v2.1 estimates of unobserved clonotypes. Generation probabilities for all TCRbeta clonotypes obtained by the gDNA method from a handful of donors were computed using OLGA. Not all clones reach the TCRdb copy of this immuneACCESS table, which keeps in-frame sequences only. Checked studies attribute under half of the gap to unresolved V genes and leave the rest unexplained. Clone size and the V and J calls come from that table; the DNA yielded D and trimming. This sample gives more than 2,000,000 clones in total; approximately 95% of them show up just once. The ten biggest clones cover under 0.45% of the sample.

Broad study findings and their caveats: Because the study included a small number of donors, the genetic and exposure-history diversity represented was limited. Sampling was restricted to blood, and TCR repertoires in tissue are likely to differ from TCR repertoires in blood. Naive subsets generally had larger estimated clonotype richness than memory subsets did. Compared with non-shared clonotypes, clonotypes shared by all four sorted-subset donors had higher generation probabilities. Across a handful of donors, 5% to 6% of naive CD4, roughly 3.8% of naive CD8, approximately 2.5% of memory CD4, and around 0.4% of memory CD8 clonotypes were shared. Even with the large sequencing depth, rarefaction of the sorted-subset datasets indicated that sequencing was incomplete. Pairwise subsampling indicated that sequencing depth was expected to affect the degree of clonotype sharing among donors.

Sequences were obtained from naive CD4+ T cells from PBMCs. The intended sense of this specimen's cell subset or site label: CD45RA+ positively selected. The clonotype originates from a man aged 18 to 30 in good health. Some clones in this sample may be carry-over from other donors' samples. The chain uses TRBV28 and TRBJ1-4, and perhaps TRBD1 as D gene, on 6 matching bases. The nucleotide sequence is TGTGCCAGCAGTCGATTCGGACAGAGGGTTGAAAAACTGTTTTTT. Translated, this is CASSRFGQRVEKLFF. The reference TRBV28 and TRBJ1-4 proteins fill in what lies around the CDR3, so the full variable domain reads DVKVTQSSRYLVKRTGEKVFLECVQDMDHENMFWYRQDPGLGLRLIYFSYDVKMKEKGDIPEGYSVSREKKERFSLILESASTNQTSMYLCASSRFGQRVEKLFFGSGTQLSVL.